The T cell receptor (beta chain) described here comes from a study of blood T cells in healthy people across ages. Then a second PCR, running about 7 to 11 cycles, was carried out with a sample-barcoded 5' primer and a J-beta primer mix. The template-switch adaptor was a 5' adaptor with 12 random nucleotides. It tagged each cDNA molecule. TCRdb called the 5' RACE reads again in MiXCR, with one record for every CDR3 protein. The sample contains 650,000 to 700,000 distinct CDR3 sequences, roughly half of which appear only once. Broader study findings: TCR beta diversity tracked closely with naive T cell percentage. PBMCs were not sorted, which prevented a conclusive comparison of naive versus antigen-experienced cells.

Germline values: CDR1 SGHTA, CDR2 FQGNSA. This CDR3 spans 15 amino acids. The V end was cut by 5 bases, the J end by 2 bases, with 13 bases between. For this clonotype: Antigen specificity is unknown. A much larger clonotype is one base distant, so this may be a read error.

This chain uses TRBV7-2 with TRBJ1-5; D ambiguous. This receptor was taken from an elderly woman in good health. The source material was blood. The CDR3 region has the DNA TGTGCCAGCAGCCCTGCGGGGAATGGCAATCAGCCCCAGCATTTT. Translation gives CASSPAGNGNQPQHF. Supplemented by reference TRBV7-2 and TRBJ1-5, the full variable domain reads GAGVSQSPSNKVTEKGKDVELRCDPISGHTALYWYRQSLGQGLEFLIYFQGNSAPDKSGLPSDRFSAERTGGSVSTLTIQRTQQEDSAVYLCASSPAGNGNQPQHFGDGTRLSIL.